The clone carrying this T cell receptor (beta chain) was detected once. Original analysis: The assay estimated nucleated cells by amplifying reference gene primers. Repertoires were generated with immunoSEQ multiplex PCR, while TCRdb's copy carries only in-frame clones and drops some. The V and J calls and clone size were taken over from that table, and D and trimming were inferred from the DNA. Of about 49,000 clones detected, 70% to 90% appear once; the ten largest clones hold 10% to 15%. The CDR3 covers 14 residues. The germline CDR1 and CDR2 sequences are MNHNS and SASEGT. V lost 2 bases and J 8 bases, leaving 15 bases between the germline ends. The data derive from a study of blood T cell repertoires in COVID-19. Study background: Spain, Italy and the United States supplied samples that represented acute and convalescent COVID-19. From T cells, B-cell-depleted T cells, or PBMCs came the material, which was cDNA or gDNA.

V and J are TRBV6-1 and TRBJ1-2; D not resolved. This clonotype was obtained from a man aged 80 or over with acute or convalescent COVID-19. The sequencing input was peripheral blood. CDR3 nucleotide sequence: TGTGCCAGCAGTGAACCGAGGCGGCTTTTAGGCTACACCTTC. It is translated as CASSEPRRLLGYTF.